These T cell receptor beta chains were read from a single sample in a study of cytomegalovirus exposure and HLA in healthy donors. The protocol was immunoSEQ multiplex PCR, while the TCRdb copy is restricted to in-frame clones and leaves out a portion. The sample consists of about 170,000 clones, around 82% of them appearing once. The sequencing input was PBMCs. The receptor source for this set is a male donor in good health and CMV-seronegative. CDR3s include the opening cysteine and the closing phenylalanine or tryptophan. A D gene is named only where the DNA matches it firmly. Part of the rows lack a size; the others show once, few, many or a class for expanded clones.

size,V,D,J,DNA,CDR3
-,TRBV7-2,-,TRBJ2-3,TGTGCCAGCAGCTTAGATCGGGTGACTATAACAGATACGCAGTATTTT,CASSLDRVTITDTQYF
-,TRBV19,-,TRBJ2-7,TGTGCCAGTAGCCTCCGTTCCAGGGCATACGAGCAGTACTTC,CASSLRSRAYEQYF
once,TRBV19,TRBD1,TRBJ1-1,TGTGCCAGTAGCCCCCCGACAGGGACGAACACTGAAGCTTTCTTT,CASSPPTGTNTEAFF
once,TRBV7-3,TRBD2,TRBJ2-3,TGTGCCAGCAGCCCACGGGGGGGCACAGATACGCAGTATTTT,CASSPRGGTDTQYF
-,TRBV6-5,-,TRBJ1-4,TGTGCCAGCAGGAGACAGGACGAAAAACTGTTTTTT,CASRRQDEKLFF
-,TRBV29-1,-,TRBJ1-2,TGCAGCGCCGACAATAACTATGGCTACACCTTC,CSADNNYGYTF
-,TRBV5-1,TRBD2,TRBJ2-7,TGCGCCAGCACCAAAGACTATAGCGGGGTGACATACGAGCAGTACTTC,CASTKDYSGVTYEQYF
-,TRBV5-5,TRBD2,TRBJ2-1,TGTGCCAGCAGCCTCGGGACTAGCGGGATAAGGGATGAGCAGTTCTTC,CASSLGTSGIRDEQFF
-,TRBV7-3,-,TRBJ2-3,TGTGCCAGCAGCTTAACGGATCCCTTCGTGGGAGTCGGGGCAGATACGCAGTATTTT,CASSLTDPFVGVGADTQYF
-,TRBV6-1,-,TRBJ2-7,TGTGCCAGCAGTGATCGAGGTACCCACGAGCAGTACTTC,CASSDRGTHEQYF
-,TRBV7-9,-,TRBJ2-7,TGTGCCAGCAGCGGGGGACGGGGGAAGACCTACGAGCAGTACTTC,CASSGGRGKTYEQYF
-,TRBV30,TRBD1,TRBJ1-1,TGTGCCTGGAGTGTAGGACAGGTGAACACTGAAGCTTTCTTT,CAWSVGQVNTEAFF
-,TRBV5-1,-,TRBJ2-1,TGCGCCAGCAGCCCCGGTTCGGGGGGCGGCTACAATGAGCAGTTCTTC,CASSPGSGGGYNEQFF
once,TRBV29-1,-,TRBJ2-5,TGCAGCGTTGAAAGGGGACTCAAAGCGGAGACCCAGTACTTC,CSVERGLKAETQYF
-,TRBV10-2,TRBD1,TRBJ2-7,TGCGCCAGCAGTGATTGGTTCGGGACAGCCTCCTACGAGCAGTACTTC,CASSDWFGTASYEQYF
few,TRBV19,TRBD1,TRBJ2-3,TGTGCCAGTAGTGGGGGACAGGGAAACACAGATACGCAGTATTTT,CASSGGQGNTDTQYF
-,TRBV7-3,TRBD1,TRBJ1-1,TGTGCCAGCAGCTTACTGGACAGGGCAACTGAAGCTTTCTTT,CASSLLDRATEAFF
-,TRBV19,TRBD1,TRBJ2-2,TGTGCCAGTAGTGCCGACAGGGGGAACACCGGGGAGCTGTTTTTT,CASSADRGNTGELFF
-,TRBV7-9,TRBD1,TRBJ1-1,TGTGCCAGCAGCACGCGACAGGGGGTCGTCAACACTGAAGCTTTCTTT,CASSTRQGVVNTEAFF
-,TRBV13,-,TRBJ2-7,TGTGCCAGCAGCGCCTGGACAGATAGCTCCTACGAGCAGTACTTC,CASSAWTDSSYEQYF
-,TRBV11-2,-,TRBJ2-3,TGTGCCAGCAGCTTTCTTGGCGGGCGAAACACAGATACGCAGTATTTT,CASSFLGGRNTDTQYF
-,TRBV19,-,TRBJ1-6,TGTGCCAGTATGGTAGGGGGAGATTCACCCCTCCACTTT,CASMVGGDSPLHF
-,TRBV18,TRBD1,TRBJ1-5,TGTGCCAGCTCACGGGACAGGGATAGCGATCAGCCCCAGCATTTT,CASSRDRDSDQPQHF
-,TRBV7-6,-,TRBJ1-3,TGTGCCAGCAGCCTTCCGGCGGGAATTGGAAACACCATATATTTT,CASSLPAGIGNTIYF
few,TRBV28,TRBD2,TRBJ2-4,TGTGCCAGCAGTCCGACTAGCGTGGACATTCAGTACTTC,CASSPTSVDIQYF
-,TRBV5-1,TRBD2,TRBJ2-3,TGCGCCAGCAGCTTGGACAGCGGACTAGCAGCAGATACGCAGTATTTT,CASSLDSGLAADTQYF
-,TRBV7-9,TRBD2,TRBJ2-7,TGCGCCAGCAGCTTGTTTAGCGGGATGGATGAGCAGTACTTC,CASSLFSGMDEQYF
-,TRBV7-8,TRBD1,TRBJ1-1,TGTGCCAGCAGCAGCCGGGACAGGGCACAAGGGACTGAAGCTTTCTTT,CASSSRDRAQGTEAFF
-,TRBV5-6,-,TRBJ2-5,TGTGCCAGCAGCCAAGAGATGGTAGAGACCCAGTACTTC,CASSQEMVETQYF
-,TRBV4-1,TRBD2,TRBJ2-7,TGCGCCAGCAGCCAAGGTCCGGGACTAGCGGGTTACGAGCAGTACTTC,CASSQGPGLAGYEQYF
-,TRBV11-1,-,TRBJ2-1,TGTGCCAGCAGCTTAACTAGCTACGGTGAGCAGTTCTTC,CASSLTSYGEQFF
few,TRBV6-5,-,TRBJ1-6,TGTGCCAGCAGTTACTCGACCGGGAGTAATTCACCCCTCCACTTT,CASSYSTGSNSPLHF
-,TRBV2,TRBD1,TRBJ2-7,TGTGCCAGCAGTGAGAGTAGGGGACAGGCCTACGAGCAGTACTTC,CASSESRGQAYEQYF
-,TRBV11-3,TRBD2,TRBJ2-3,TGTGCCAGCAGCTCCTCTAGCGGGAGGGCGGGAGATACGCAGTATTTT,CASSSSSGRAGDTQYF
-,TRBV5-6,-,TRBJ2-5,TGTGCCAGCAGCTCAGGGGAGACCCAGTACTTC,CASSSGETQYF
-,TRBV5-1,TRBD2,TRBJ2-5,TGCGCCAGCAGCCCGGGACTAGCGGGGCAAGAGACCCAGTACTTC,CASSPGLAGQETQYF